Shown below are 21 T cell receptor beta chains from a single sample sequenced in a study of T cells in Graves' hyperthyroidism and ophthalmopathy. Amplification yielded TCR beta CDR3 regions, with RNA transcripts as the source. A first-round RT-PCR of the TCR CDR3 used the HTBI primer set. TCRdb reprocessed the multiplex PCR reads with MiXCR, giving one entry per CDR3 protein. Of about 200,000 distinct CDR3 sequences in the sample, around a sixth are singletons; the top ten hold over 45%. Sequencing used blood. The source of these receptors is a woman aged 50 to 60 with Graves' hyperthyroidism.

There are a few counts of this clonotype. The V gene is TRBV12-3 or TRBV12-4, the J gene TRBJ1-3, with D possibly TRBD1 on 5 matching bases. Trimming took 5 bases from V and 0 from J, leaving 14 bases between them. The CDR3 spans 16 residues. CDR3 nucleotide sequence: TGTGCCAGCAGTCTAAAGGGACCTAACTCTGGAAACACCATATATTTT. Its translation: CASSLKGPNSGNTIYF.

This clonotype turned up a few times. The chain uses TRBV4-2 and TRBJ2-2, with D unclear. Germline assignment: CDR1 LGHNA and CDR2 YNFKEQ. The CDR3 is made up of 17 amino acids. Trimming stripped 0 bases from V and 6 bases from J, with 17 bases between. In DNA form, the CDR3 reads TGTGCCAGCAGCCAAGATACGAATATGGGCGGCCCCGGGGAGCTGTTTTTT. It translates to CASSQDTNMGGPGELFF.

A remark on this clonotype: Given a much more abundant clone one base away, this may be a read error. The rearrangement links TRBV27 to TRBJ2-2, with D possibly TRBD2 on 6 matching bases. Germline assignment: CDR1 MNHEY and CDR2 SMNVEV (reference sequence). The CDR3 runs 14 residues. CDR3 region: CASEPVSGTGGLFF. CDR3 sequence (DNA): TGTGCCAGCGAACCGGTCTCGGGGACCGGGGGGCTGTTTTTT.

There are a few counts of this clonotype. The CDR3 sequence: CASSPLGGRAYEQYF. The DNA for the CDR3 is TGTGCCAGCAGTCCCCTTGGCGGGAGGGCCTACGAGCAGTACTTC. This chain uses TRBV6-1 with TRBJ2-7; 9 positions match TRBD2. Germline CDR1 reads MNHNS; CDR2 reads SASEGT. This CDR3 is built from 15 residues. V shed 5 bases and J 2 bases; nucleotides not matched to a gene: 7.

Many counts were recorded for this clonotype. The chain has TRBV6-1 and TRBJ2-2; the D is unclear. The germline gives CDR1 MNHNS, CDR2 SASEGT. The CDR3 is made up of 12 amino acids. Trimming removed 5 bases from V and 1 base from J, with 2 bases in between. CDR3 sequence reads: CASSKNTGELFF. The CDR3 bases are TGTGCCAGCAGTAAGAACACCGGGGAGCTGTTTTTT.

This clonotype showed up just a few times. This sequence joins TRBV7-9 and TRBJ2-7, with TRBD1 identical over 10 bases. The V gene's germline CDR1 is SEHNR and CDR2 FQNEAQ (reference sequence). J was trimmed by 4 bases and V by 5 bases; bases with no gene match: 11. The CDR3 runs to 16 residues. For the CDR3, the DNA is TGTGCCAGCAGCCACTCCCCGGGGACAGGGGCTTACGAGCAGTACTTC. This encodes CASSHSPGTGAYEQYF. Filled out from reference TRBV7-9 and TRBJ2-7, the complete variable domain reads DTGVSQNPRHKITKRGQNVTFRCDPISEHNRLYWYRQTLGQGPEFLTYFQNEAQLEKSRLLSDRFSAERPKGSFSTLEIQRTEQGDSAMYLCASSHSPGTGAYEQYFGPGTRLTVT.

This clonotype was detected only once. This rearrangement joins TRBV11-2 to TRBJ2-1; 13 bases are a match to TRBD2. The junction had 7 bases not matched to a gene; V was cut back by 5 bases and J by 6 bases. The CDR3 covers 16 residues. Germline V CDR1 and CDR2: SGHAT, FQNNGV. This chain's CDR3 is CASSPAGTSGTNEQFF. Written as DNA, the CDR3 is TGTGCCAGCAGCCCGGCGGGGACTAGCGGGACCAATGAGCAGTTCTTC.

This clonotype was found many times. The chain joins TRBV12-3 or TRBV12-4 to TRBJ2-5, with TRBD2 matching 7 bases. This CDR3 comprises 15 residues. The V segment lost 5 bases and the J segment 3 bases; nucleotides outside the gene matches: 9. CDR3 sequence reads: CASSPRLAREETQYF. In DNA form, the CDR3 reads TGTGCCAGCAGTCCCCGACTAGCCAGAGAAGAGACCCAGTACTTC.

This clonotype was seen at least ten times. The chain links TRBV11-3 to TRBJ2-7; TRBD1 matches at 7 bases. Looked up from germline, CDR1 is SGHNT and CDR2 is YENEEA. Trimming at V came to 5 bases and at J to 2 bases, leaving 18 bases not matched to a gene. The CDR3 sequence is 18 residues long. The CDR3 loop reads CASSRTGTASFFTYEQYF. The DNA of the CDR3 is TGTGCCAGCAGCCGAACCGGGACAGCCTCCTTTTTCACCTACGAGCAGTACTTC. Looking up the rest from reference TRBV11-3 and TRBJ2-7 gives the full variable domain: EAGVVQSPRYKIIEKKQPVAFWCNPISGHNTLYWYLQNLGQGPELLIRYENEEAVDDSQLPKDRFSAERLKGVDSTLKIQPAELGDSAVYLCASSRTGTASFFTYEQYFGPGTRLTVT.

This clonotype was observed a handful of times. This sequence joins TRBV10-3 and TRBJ2-3; no definite D call. This CDR3 is built from 13 residues. V dropped 1 base and J dropped 4 bases, with 6 bases sitting between them. Germline V lookup: CDR1 ENHRY, CDR2 SYGVKD. The CDR3: CAISEYSPDTQYF. The CDR3 DNA sequence: TGTGCCATCAGTGAGTACTCCCCAGATACGCAGTATTTT.

The J gene is TRBJ2-7, the V gene TRBV28, with 8 positions matching TRBD2. V lost 7 bases, J lost 2 bases, and 4 bases stayed unmatched. Germline V lookup: CDR1 MDHEN, CDR2 SYDVKM. The CDR3 loop spans 13 amino acids. The CDR3 loop is CASKGSGAYEQYF. The DNA for the CDR3 is TGTGCCAGCAAGGGTAGCGGGGCCTACGAGCAGTACTTC. Together with reference TRBV28 and TRBJ2-7, the CDR3 gives the full variable domain: DVKVTQSSRYLVKRTGEKVFLECVQDMDHENMFWYRQDPGLGLRLIYFSYDVKMKEKGDIPEGYSVSREKKERFSLILESASTNQTSMYLCASKGSGAYEQYFGPGTRLTVT.

This clonotype was seen ten or more times. The CDR3 DNA sequence: TGTGCCAGCAGACCGATTGGGACTGAAGCTTTCTTT. Translating it yields CASRPIGTEAFF. The rearrangement joins TRBV2 to TRBJ1-1; no clear D gene. Trimming cost V 6 bases and J 5 bases, with 10 bases left between them. Germline V gives CDR1 SNHLY, CDR2 FYNNEI. CDR3 size: 12 residues.

The chain couples TRBV28 to TRBJ2-1, with D tentatively TRBD2 (5 bases). The V end was cut by 5 bases, the J end by 7 bases, with 24 bases between. Germline loops: CDR1 MDHEN, CDR2 SYDVKM. The length of the CDR3 is 17 residues. Here the CDR3 DNA reads TGTGCCAGCAGTGTATATGGTAGTAGAGCGGATGGGAATGAGCAGTTCTTC. Translating it yields CASSVYGSRADGNEQFF.

On this clonotype itself: A read error is possible here, since a much larger clone lies one base away. The chain has TRBV7-8 and TRBJ2-7, with 15 nucleotides matching TRBD2. The V and J ends lost 4 bases and 7 bases, in that order; junction bases with no gene match: 14. Germline V gene data show CDR1 as SGHVS and CDR2 as FQNEAQ. The CDR3 length is 18 residues. CDR3 nucleotide sequence: TGTGCCAGCAGCTCTCTGCGGACTAGCGGGAGGGGCCGGGATGAGCAGTACTTC. Its translation: CASSSLRTSGRGRDEQYF.

The table lists this clonotype with many counts. The rearrangement uses TRBV11-2 and TRBJ2-5; D perhaps matches TRBD2 (7 bases). The V and J ends lost 2 bases and 5 bases respectively, with 18 bases between them. Germline lookup yields CDR1 SGHAT and CDR2 FQNNGV. This CDR3 spans 16 amino acids. The chain's CDR3 is CASSLSTSPRGETQYF. CDR3 DNA sequence: TGTGCCAGCAGCTTATCGACTAGCCCGAGGGGGGAGACCCAGTACTTC. The whole variable domain, remainder taken from reference TRBV11-2 and TRBJ2-5, is EAGVAQSPRYKIIEKRQSVAFWCNPISGHATLYWYQQILGQGPKLLIQFQNNGVVDDSQLPKDRFSAERLKGVDSTLKIQPAKLEDSAVYLCASSLSTSPRGETQYFGPGTRLLVL.

In regard to this clonotype: It may be a read error: a sequence one base away is much more abundant. The rearrangement uses TRBV20-1 and TRBJ2-7, with TRBD1 matching over 9 bases. The CDR3 spans 12 residues. CDR1 DFQATT and CDR2 SNEGSKA come from the germline V gene (reference sequence). Trimming took 8 bases from V and 5 from J; bases not matched to a gene: 7. CDR3 nucleotides: TGCAGTTGCGGGACAGGGCCCCACGAGCAGTACTTC. The encoded protein is CSCGTGPHEQYF.

This clonotype was seen repeatedly, ten times or more. CDR3: CASSYFDGTTNEKLFF. In DNA form, the CDR3 reads TGTGCCAGCAGTTATTTTGACGGAACAACTAATGAAAAACTGTTTTTT. This sequence joins TRBV6-2 or TRBV6-3 and TRBJ1-4; D gene unclear. The CDR3 extends over 16 amino acids. In germline, CDR1 is MNHEY, CDR2 SVGEGT. Deletions cut 3 bases from V and 0 bases from J, with 11 bases between.

This clonotype was observed a few times. V is TRBV9 and J is TRBJ2-5, with D maybe TRBD2 (6 bases). The CDR3 spans 15 residues. Germline V gene data show CDR1 as SGDLS and CDR2 as YYNGEE. V lost 1 base and J 3 bases, leaving 13 bases between the germline ends. CDR3 in amino acids: CASSVRRGTEETQYF. CDR3 DNA: TGTGCCAGCAGCGTACGTCGGGGGACCGAAGAGACCCAGTACTTC.

About this clonotype itself: A read error is possible here, since a much larger clone lies one base away. The chain couples TRBV6-1 to TRBJ2-3; 7 bases line up with TRBD2. Germline V gene lookup returns CDR1 MNHNS and CDR2 SASEGT. This CDR3 contains 12 residues. CDR3 nucleotides: TGTGCCAGCAGCCCAAGCGGGGATATGCAGTATTTT. Its protein is CASSPSGDMQYF.

This clonotype was detected many times. This rearrangement joins TRBV6-1 to TRBJ1-2; 8 positions agree with TRBD1. With V trimmed by 5 bases and J by 8 bases, 10 bases remained unmatched. CDR1 is MNHNS, CDR2 SASEGT, per germline. The CDR3 spans 14 residues. The CDR3 loop reads CASSPGTGGYGYTF. CDR3 nucleotide sequence: TGTGCCAGCAGTCCCGGGACAGGTGGCTACGGCTACACCTTC.

The sample holds a few counts of this clonotype. The chain employs TRBV29-1 and TRBJ2-1; 9 nucleotides agree with TRBD2. The CDR3 loop spans 15 amino acids. With 6 bases clipped from V and 6 bases from J, the junction kept 12 bases outside the gene matches. Germline V gene lookup returns CDR1 SQVTM and CDR2 ANQGSEA. CDR3 loop: CSVTPGLALCNEQFF. The DNA of the CDR3 is TGCAGCGTAACCCCTGGACTAGCGCTATGCAATGAGCAGTTCTTC.